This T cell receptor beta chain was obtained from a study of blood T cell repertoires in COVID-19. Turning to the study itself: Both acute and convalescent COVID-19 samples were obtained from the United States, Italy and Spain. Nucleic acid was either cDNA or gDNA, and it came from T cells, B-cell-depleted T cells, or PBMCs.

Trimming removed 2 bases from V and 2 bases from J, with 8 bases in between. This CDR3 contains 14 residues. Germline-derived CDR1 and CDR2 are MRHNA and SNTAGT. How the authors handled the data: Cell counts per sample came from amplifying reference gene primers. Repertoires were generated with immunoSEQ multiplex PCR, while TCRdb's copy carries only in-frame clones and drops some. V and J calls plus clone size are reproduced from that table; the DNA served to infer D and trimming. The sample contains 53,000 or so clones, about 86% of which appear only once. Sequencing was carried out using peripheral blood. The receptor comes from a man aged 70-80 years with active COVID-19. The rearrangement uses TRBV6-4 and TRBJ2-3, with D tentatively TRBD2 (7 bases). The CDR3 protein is CASSDGGATDTQYF. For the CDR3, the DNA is TGTGCCAGCAGTGACGGGGGGGCCACAGATACGCAGTATTTT.